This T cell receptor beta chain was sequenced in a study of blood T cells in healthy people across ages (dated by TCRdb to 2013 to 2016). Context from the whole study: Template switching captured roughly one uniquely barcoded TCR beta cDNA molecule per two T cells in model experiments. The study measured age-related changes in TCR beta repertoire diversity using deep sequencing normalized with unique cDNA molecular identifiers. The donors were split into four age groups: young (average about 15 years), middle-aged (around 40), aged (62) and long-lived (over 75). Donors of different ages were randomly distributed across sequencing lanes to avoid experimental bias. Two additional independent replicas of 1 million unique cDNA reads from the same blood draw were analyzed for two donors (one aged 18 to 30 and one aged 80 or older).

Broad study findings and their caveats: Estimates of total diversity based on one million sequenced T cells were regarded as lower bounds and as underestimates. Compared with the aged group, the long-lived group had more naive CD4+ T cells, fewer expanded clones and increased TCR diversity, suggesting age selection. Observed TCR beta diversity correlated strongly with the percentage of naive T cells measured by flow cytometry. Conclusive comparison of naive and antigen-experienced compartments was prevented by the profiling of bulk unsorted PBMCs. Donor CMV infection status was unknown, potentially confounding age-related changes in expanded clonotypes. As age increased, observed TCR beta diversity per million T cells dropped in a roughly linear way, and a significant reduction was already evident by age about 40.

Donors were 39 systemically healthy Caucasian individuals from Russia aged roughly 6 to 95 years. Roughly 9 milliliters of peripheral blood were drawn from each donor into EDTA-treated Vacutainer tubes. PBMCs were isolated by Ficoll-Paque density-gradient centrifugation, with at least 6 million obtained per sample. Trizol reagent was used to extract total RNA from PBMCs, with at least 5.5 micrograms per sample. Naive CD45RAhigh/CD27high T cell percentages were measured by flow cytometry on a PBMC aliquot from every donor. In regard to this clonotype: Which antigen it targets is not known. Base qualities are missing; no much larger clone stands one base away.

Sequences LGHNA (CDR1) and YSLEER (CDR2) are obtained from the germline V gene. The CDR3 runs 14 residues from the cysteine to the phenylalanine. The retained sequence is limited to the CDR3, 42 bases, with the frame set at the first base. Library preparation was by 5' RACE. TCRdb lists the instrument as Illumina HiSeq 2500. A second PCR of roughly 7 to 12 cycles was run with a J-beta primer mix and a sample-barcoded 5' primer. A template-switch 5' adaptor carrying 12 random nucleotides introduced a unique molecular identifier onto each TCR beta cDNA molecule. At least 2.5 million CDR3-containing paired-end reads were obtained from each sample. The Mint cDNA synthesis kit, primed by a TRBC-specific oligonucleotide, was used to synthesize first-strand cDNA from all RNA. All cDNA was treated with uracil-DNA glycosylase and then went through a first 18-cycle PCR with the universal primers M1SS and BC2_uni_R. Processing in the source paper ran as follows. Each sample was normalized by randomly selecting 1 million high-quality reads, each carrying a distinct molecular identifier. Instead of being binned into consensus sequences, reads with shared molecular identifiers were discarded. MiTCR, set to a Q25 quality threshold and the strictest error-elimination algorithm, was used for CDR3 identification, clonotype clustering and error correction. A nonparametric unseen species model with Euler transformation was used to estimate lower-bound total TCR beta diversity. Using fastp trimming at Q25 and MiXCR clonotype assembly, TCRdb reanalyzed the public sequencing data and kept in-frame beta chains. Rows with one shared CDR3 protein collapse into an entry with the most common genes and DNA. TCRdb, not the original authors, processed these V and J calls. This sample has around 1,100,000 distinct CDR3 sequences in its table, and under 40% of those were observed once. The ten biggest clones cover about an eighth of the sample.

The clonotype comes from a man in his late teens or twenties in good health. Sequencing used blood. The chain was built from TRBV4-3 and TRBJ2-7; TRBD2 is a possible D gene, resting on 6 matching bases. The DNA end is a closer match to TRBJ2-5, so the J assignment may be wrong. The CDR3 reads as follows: CASSQVTGEGTQYF. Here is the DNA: TGCGCCAGCAGCCAAGTTACGGGGGAAGGGACCCAGTACTTC.